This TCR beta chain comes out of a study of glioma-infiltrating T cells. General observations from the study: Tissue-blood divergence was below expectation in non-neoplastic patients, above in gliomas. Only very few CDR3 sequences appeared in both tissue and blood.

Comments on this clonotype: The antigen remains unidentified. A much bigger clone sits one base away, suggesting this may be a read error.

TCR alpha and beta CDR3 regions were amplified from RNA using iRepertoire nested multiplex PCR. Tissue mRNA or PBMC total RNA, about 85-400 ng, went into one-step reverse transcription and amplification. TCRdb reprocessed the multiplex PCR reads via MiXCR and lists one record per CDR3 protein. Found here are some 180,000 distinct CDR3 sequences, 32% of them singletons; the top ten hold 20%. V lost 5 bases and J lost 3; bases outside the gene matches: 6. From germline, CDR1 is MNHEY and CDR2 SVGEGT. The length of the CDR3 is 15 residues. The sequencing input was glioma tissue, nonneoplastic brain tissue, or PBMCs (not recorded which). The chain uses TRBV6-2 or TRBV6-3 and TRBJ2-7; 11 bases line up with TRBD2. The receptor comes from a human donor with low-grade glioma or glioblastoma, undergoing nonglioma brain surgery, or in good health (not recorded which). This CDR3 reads CASSIAGGGIYEQYF. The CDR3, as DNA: TGTGCCAGCAGTATAGCGGGAGGGGGGATCTACGAGCAGTACTTC.